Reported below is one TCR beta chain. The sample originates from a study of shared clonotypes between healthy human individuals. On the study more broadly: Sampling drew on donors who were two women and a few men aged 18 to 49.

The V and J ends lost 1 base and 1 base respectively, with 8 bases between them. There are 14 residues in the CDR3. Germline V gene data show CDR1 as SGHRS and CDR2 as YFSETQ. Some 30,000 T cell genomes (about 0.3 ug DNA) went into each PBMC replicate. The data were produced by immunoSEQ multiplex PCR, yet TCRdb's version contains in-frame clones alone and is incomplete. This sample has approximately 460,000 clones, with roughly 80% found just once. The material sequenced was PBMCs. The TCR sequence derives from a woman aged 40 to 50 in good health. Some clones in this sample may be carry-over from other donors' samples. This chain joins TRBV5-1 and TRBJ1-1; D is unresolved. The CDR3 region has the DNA TGCGCCAGCAGCTTGTTGGCCCAGAACACTGAAGCTTTCTTT. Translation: CASSLLAQNTEAFF.